A single sample gave rise to the 5 T cell receptor beta chains below, sequenced in a study of cytomegalovirus exposure and HLA in healthy donors. The PCR contained 60 Vbeta and 13 Jbeta primers. TCRdb's copy holds only in-frame clones and misses some; the assay was immunoSEQ multiplex PCR. The sample includes nearly 200,000 clones, roughly 80% of them seen just once. The specimen sequenced was PBMCs. The source is a woman under 40 in good health and CMV-seropositive.

With respect to this clone: At one boundary the junction diverges from the germline segment, which might be a read error. V gene TRBV28 combines with J gene TRBJ2-1; perhaps TRBD1 as D (6 bases). CDR1 MDHEN and CDR2 SYDVKM come from the germline V gene. The CDR3 sequence is 18 residues long. The CDR3 DNA sequence: TGTGCCAGCTGTTTTTGGACAGCTTTAGCACGAGGTGAGAATGAGCAGTTCTTC. Translation: CASCFWTALARGENEQFF.

The chain couples TRBV7-9 to TRBJ1-1; D is perhaps TRBD1 (5 bases). Between the trimmed V and J ends, which lost 4 bases and 0 bases, there was a span of 6 bases. The CDR3 has 13 amino acids. Germline V gene sequence: CDR1 SEHNR, CDR2 FQNEAQ (reference sequence). DNA for the CDR3: TGTGCCAGCAGCTCACAGGTGAACACTGAAGCTTTCTTT. The encoded protein is CASSSQVNTEAFF.

The chain is built from TRBV19 and TRBJ2-2, with no clear D. V shed 6 bases and J shed 1 base, with 6 bases lying between them. The CDR3 extends over 13 amino acids. Germline CDR1 is LNHDA and CDR2 is SQIVND (reference sequence). The CDR3 protein is CASRPGNTGELFF. Written as DNA, the CDR3 is TGTGCCAGTAGGCCCGGGAACACCGGGGAGCTGTTTTTT.

The chain links TRBV28 to TRBJ1-5; D remains unclear. Germline lookup yields CDR1 MDHEN and CDR2 SYDVKM. V was clipped by 4 bases and J by 5 bases, with 6 bases between them. The CDR3 contains 12 residues. The CDR3 DNA sequence: TGTGCCAGCAGTTATTACTATCAGCCCCAGCATTTT. Amino acids: CASSYYYQPQHF.

This rearrangement joins TRBV2 to TRBJ2-7; 7 nucleotides align to TRBD2. Losses at the gene ends were 8 bases for V and 6 bases for J; bases not matched to a gene: 13. The CDR3 contains 14 residues. Germline V gene lookup returns CDR1 SNHLY and CDR2 FYNNEI. The CDR3 spells CASLKRSREGEQYF. CDR3 in DNA: TGTGCCAGCCTTAAGCGGTCCAGGGAGGGCGAGCAGTACTTC.